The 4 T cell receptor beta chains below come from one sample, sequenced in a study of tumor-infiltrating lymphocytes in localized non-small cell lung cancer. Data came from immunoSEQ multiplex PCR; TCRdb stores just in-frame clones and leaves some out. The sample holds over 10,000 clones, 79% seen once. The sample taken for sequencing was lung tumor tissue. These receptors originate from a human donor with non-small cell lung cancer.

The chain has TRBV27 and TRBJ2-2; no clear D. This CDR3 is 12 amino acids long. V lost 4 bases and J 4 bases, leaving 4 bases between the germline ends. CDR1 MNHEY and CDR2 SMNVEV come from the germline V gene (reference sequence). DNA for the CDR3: TGTGCCAGCAGTTCCCCCACCGGGGAGCTGTTTTTT. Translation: CASSSPTGELFF.

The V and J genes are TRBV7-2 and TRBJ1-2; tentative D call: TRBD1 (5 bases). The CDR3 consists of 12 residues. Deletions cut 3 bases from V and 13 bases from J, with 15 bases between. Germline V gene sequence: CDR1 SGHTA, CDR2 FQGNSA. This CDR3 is CASSLGPEAPTF. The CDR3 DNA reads TGTGCCAGCAGCTTGGGACCGGAGGCTCCCACCTTC. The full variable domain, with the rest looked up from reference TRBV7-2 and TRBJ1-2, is GAGVSQSPSNKVTEKGKDVELRCDPISGHTALYWYRQSLGQGLEFLIYFQGNSAPDKSGLPSDRFSAERTGGSVSTLTIQRTQQEDSAVYLCASSLGPEAPTFGSGTRLTVV.

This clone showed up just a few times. CDR3 in amino acids: CASSVSWGRNTIYF. CDR3 DNA sequence: TGTGCCAGCAGCGTCTCGTGGGGCCGAAACACCATATATTTT. The chain uses TRBV6-6 and TRBJ1-3; D might be TRBD1 (5 bases). Germline V gene data show CDR1 as MNHNY and CDR2 as SVGAGI (reference sequence). V was shortened by 6 bases and J by 5 bases, with 14 bases between the two germline ends. The CDR3 runs to 14 residues.

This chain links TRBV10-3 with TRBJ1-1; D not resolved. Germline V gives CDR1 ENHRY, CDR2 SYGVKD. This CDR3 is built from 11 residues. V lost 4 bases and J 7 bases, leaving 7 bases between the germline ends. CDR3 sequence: CAISGEVEAFF. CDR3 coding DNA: TGTGCCATCAGTGGCGAGGTTGAAGCTTTCTTT.